This T cell receptor (beta chain) was recorded in a study of stem cell transplantation in POMP-related autoinflammatory disease. Across the whole study: Defective thymoproteasomes were hypothesized to impair CD8+ T-cell positive selection. Before transplant, CD4+ T cells skewed naive and CD8+ proportions were low. Overall study findings and caveats: In PRAID patients, the number of distinct TRB V-J gene pairings was restricted. In patients with PRAID, every analyzed T-cell subset tended to show lower diversity and higher clonality.

The CDR3 is 12 residues long. The ends were cut back, 3 bases at V and 3 bases at J, with 6 bases in the middle. CDR1 is KGHSH, CDR2 LQKENI, per germline. With regard to this clone: Its antigen is still unknown.

Clones were sequenced by immunoSEQ multiplex PCR, and TCRdb holds only the in-frame ones, with some missing. The sample lists 25,000 to 30,000 clones, more than 75% occurring once. The chain employs TRBV18 and TRBJ2-7; tentatively, D is TRBD1 (5 bases). The sequencing here drew on CD4+ T cells from PBMCs, taken before stem cell transplantation. The TCR originated in a human donor with POMP-related autoinflammation and immune dysregulation (PRAID). The CDR3 region has the DNA TGTGCCAGCTCACCCACAGGCTACGAGCAGTACTTC. The encoded protein is CASSPTGYEQYF.